Presented here are 15 T cell receptor beta chains from one specimen sequenced in a study of OX40 agonist ivuxolimab in advanced cancers. Here immunoSEQ multiplex PCR was the method, and the copy in TCRdb shows in-frame clones only, minus some. The sample lists about 64,000 clones, 84% occurring once. The sample was CD4+ or CD8+ T cells sorted from blood, taken in a trial of the OX40 agonist ivuxolimab. These receptors were taken from an adult with an advanced solid tumor such as melanoma, head and neck, liver or kidney cancer.

The chain recombines TRBV10-3 with TRBJ2-7; the match to TRBD2 covers 7 bases. This CDR3 contains 14 residues. Germline V gene lookup returns CDR1 ENHRY and CDR2 SYGVKD. V was clipped by 3 bases and J by 6 bases; unmatched bases: 8. The CDR3 protein is CAISDLGRGSEQYF. CDR3 nucleotides: TGTGCCATCAGTGACCTAGGGAGGGGAAGCGAGCAGTACTTC.

The CDR3 here is CASSEGVGTPSEQYF. The CDR3 nucleotides read TGTGCCAGCAGTGAAGGTGTAGGGACCCCGAGCGAGCAGTACTTC. This chain connects TRBV6-1 to TRBJ2-7; perhaps D is TRBD1 or TRBD2 (5 bases each). CDR3 length: 15 residues. V was cut by 1 base and J by 6 bases, with 16 bases left in between. The germline CDR1 and CDR2 sequences are MNHNS and SASEGT.

This clone was picked up one time. V is TRBV19 and J is TRBJ2-5; D is perhaps TRBD2 (6 bases). Trimming pared 6 bases from V and 1 base from J, leaving 9 bases between. Looked up from germline, CDR1 is LNHDA and CDR2 is SQIVND (reference sequence). This CDR3 has 13 amino acids. This CDR3 reads CASSKGLQETQYF. The CDR3 region has the DNA TGTGCCAGTAGCAAGGGACTCCAAGAGACCCAGTACTTC.

This chain joins TRBV5-4 and TRBJ2-3; the D is unclear. Germline loops: CDR1 SGHNT, CDR2 YYREEE (reference sequence). The CDR3 sequence is 11 residues long. Trimming shortened V by 7 bases and J by 4 bases, and 7 bases separated the two germline ends. CDR3 sequence reads: CASQGPDTQYF. The CDR3 DNA reads TGTGCCAGCCAAGGACCAGATACGCAGTATTTT.

The genes are TRBV7-9 and TRBJ1-2, with D unclear. Per the germline V gene, CDR1 is SEHNR and CDR2 is FQNEAQ (reference sequence). V was trimmed by 2 bases and J by 8 bases, leaving 15 bases between them. This CDR3 is built from 14 residues. The CDR3 DNA reads as TGTGCCAGCAGCTTAATAACGACTGGTAAGGGCTACACCTTC. Its translation is CASSLITTGKGYTF.

The rearrangement joins TRBV9 to TRBJ1-2; 7 positions match TRBD1. There are 15 residues in the CDR3. V lost 3 bases and J lost 2; bases outside the gene matches: 7. Germline V gene data show CDR1 as SGDLS and CDR2 as YYNGEE. The CDR3 protein is CASSGYRGNNYGYTF. CDR3 sequence (DNA): TGTGCCAGCAGCGGGTACAGGGGCAACAACTATGGCTACACCTTC.

The chain couples TRBV29-1 to TRBJ2-7, with 8 nucleotides matching TRBD2. V shed 0 bases, J shed 0 bases, and the junction held 7 bases outside the gene matches. The germline CDR1 and CDR2 sequences are SQVTM and ANQGSEA. The CDR3 sequence is 16 residues long. In nucleotides, the CDR3 is TGCAGCGTTGAAGAGCGGGGCGGGGGGAGCTCCTACGAGCAGTACTTC. Its protein is CSVEERGGGSSYEQYF.

The chain recombines TRBV6-5 with TRBJ2-5; D not certain. The better agreement between TRBJ2-7 and the DNA end casts doubt on the J call. Germline assignment: CDR1 MNHEY and CDR2 SVGAGI. CDR3 length: 14 residues. CDR3 bases: TGTGCCAGCAGCCAACGACATGGGCCCTACGAGCAGTACTTC. It encodes CASSQRHGPYEQYF.

The chain has TRBV5-5 and TRBJ2-2; D is uncertain. Germline lookup yields CDR1 SGHKS and CDR2 YYEKEE (reference sequence). The CDR3 covers 12 residues. Trimming stripped 6 bases from V and 6 bases from J, with 9 bases between. The CDR3 DNA follows: TGTGCCAGCACCATCGAAGCCGGGGAGCTGTTTTTT. Amino acid sequence: CASTIEAGELFF.

The J gene is TRBJ2-5, the V gene TRBV27; D remains unclear. The germline V gene encodes CDR1 MNHEY and CDR2 SMNVEV (reference sequence). CDR3 length: 13 amino acids. With 0 bases removed from V and 5 bases from J, the gap between germline ends came to 7 bases. The DNA of the CDR3 is TGTGCCAGCAGTTTATCGCTATGGGAGACCCAGTACTTC. Encoded protein: CASSLSLWETQYF.

This chain connects TRBV4-3 to TRBJ2-7; 15 nucleotides line up with TRBD2. With V trimmed by 4 bases and J by 2 bases, 3 bases remained unmatched. The V gene's germline CDR1 is LGHNA and CDR2 YSLEER. The CDR3 sequence is 16 residues long. The DNA for the CDR3 is TGCGCCAGCAGCCGGGGACTAGCGGGGGGTCCCTACGAGCAGTACTTC. It codes for CASSRGLAGGPYEQYF.

The rearrangement joins TRBV4-2 to TRBJ2-3; 10 bases map to TRBD1. Per germline, CDR1 LGHNA and CDR2 YNFKEQ. The CDR3 is made up of 14 amino acids. Trimming took 4 bases from V and 5 from J; bases not matched to a gene: 3. The CDR3 DNA follows: TGTGCCAGCAGCCGACAGGGGGCGGGAGATACGCAGTATTTT. It translates to CASSRQGAGDTQYF.

This chain joins TRBV18 and TRBJ2-7; unclear D gene. This CDR3 is 13 amino acids long. V lost 4 bases to trimming and J lost 2 bases, with 9 bases between them. The germline V gene encodes CDR1 KGHSH and CDR2 LQKENI. CDR3 residues: CASSLRPTYEQYF. The CDR3 DNA sequence: TGTGCCAGCTCACTCCGACCCACCTACGAGCAGTACTTC.

This sequence joins TRBV7-2 and TRBJ2-5, with D uncertain. This CDR3 spans 15 amino acids. Germline V gives CDR1 SGHTA, CDR2 FQGNSA. With 4 bases removed from V and 4 bases from J, the gap between germline ends came to 16 bases. The CDR3 loop reads CASSSRAATRETQYF. The CDR3 DNA follows: TGTGCCAGCAGCTCTCGGGCGGCTACGCGAGAGACCCAGTACTTC. Looking up the rest from reference TRBV7-2 and TRBJ2-5 gives the full variable domain: GAGVSQSPSNKVTEKGKDVELRCDPISGHTALYWYRQSLGQGLEFLIYFQGNSAPDKSGLPSDRFSAERTGGSVSTLTIQRTQQEDSAVYLCASSSRAATRETQYFGPGTRLLVL.

This chain links TRBV15 with TRBJ1-1; 12 bases agree with TRBD1. The V segment lost 3 bases and the J segment 1 base; nucleotides outside the gene matches: 9. The CDR3 has 18 residues. Germline V gene sequence: CDR1 LNHNV, CDR2 YYDKDF (reference sequence). The DNA for the CDR3 is TGTGCCACCAGCAGTCCGGGACAGGGGGCACATTGGAACACTGAAGCTTTCTTT. This gives the protein CATSSPGQGAHWNTEAFF.